The 28 T cell receptor beta chains reported below all come from one sample, sequenced in a study of Ad26.COV2.S vaccination and SARS-CoV-2 variants. The assay was immunoSEQ multiplex PCR, and TCRdb's table has in-frame clones only and misses some. Here the sample spans around 94,000 clones, over 70% being singletons. This sample comprised peripheral blood, obtained after recovery from COVID-19. The origin of the receptors is a human donor who had recovered from COVID-19.

This clone showed up just a few times. The J gene is TRBJ1-4, the V gene TRBV6-5, with TRBD1 identical over 8 bases. The V and J ends lost 7 bases and 7 bases, in that order; junction bases with no gene match: 8. The CDR3 runs to 14 residues. Germline V gene lookup returns CDR1 MNHEY and CDR2 SVGAGI. Written as DNA, the CDR3 is TGTGCCAGCACCAGACAGGGGTATACTGAAAAACTGTTTTTT. It specifies CASTRQGYTEKLFF.

V usage is TRBV5-1 and J usage is TRBJ2-3; the D is unclear. Germline values: CDR1 SGHRS, CDR2 YFSETQ. V lost 5 bases and J 0 bases, leaving 13 bases between the germline ends. CDR3 length equals 15 residues. The CDR3, as DNA: TGCGCCAGCAGAAGTGAGGTGGACAGCACAGATACGCAGTATTTT. It translates to CASRSEVDSTDTQYF.

This chain uses TRBV3-1 (or the pseudogene TRBV3-2) with TRBJ1-6; 10 nucleotides agree with TRBD1. CDR3 size: 15 residues. Germline values: CDR1 LGHDT, CDR2 YNNKEL (reference sequence). Germline trimming cut 3 bases from V and 11 bases from J; bases unmatched to any gene: 7. DNA of the CDR3: TGTGCCAGCAGCCACCGGGGACAGGGGTTCCCACCCCTCCACTTT. This codes for CASSHRGQGFPPLHF.

This chain connects TRBV12-5 to TRBJ1-4; D is unresolved. There are 11 residues in the CDR3. The V and J ends lost 2 bases and 8 bases respectively, with 3 bases between them. Germline CDR1 and CDR2: LGHNT and FRNRAP. The CDR3 DNA follows: TGTGCTAGTGGTTTGTGGGAAAAACTGTTTTTT. Its translation: CASGLWEKLFF.

The chain carries TRBV9 and TRBJ1-6; 10 nucleotides align to TRBD1. CDR3 length equals 14 residues. Trimming removed 3 bases from V and 9 bases from J; junction bases left unmatched: 3. Germline V gene sequence: CDR1 SGDLS, CDR2 YYNGEE. CDR3 DNA: TGTGCCAGCAGCGCCCGGACAGGGGGTTCACCCCTCCACTTT. As protein: CASSARTGGSPLHF.

The chain is built from TRBV29-1 and TRBJ2-7, with 7 bases that match TRBD1. Germline V gene data show CDR1 as SQVTM and CDR2 as ANQGSEA. The CDR3 is 13 amino acids. V lost 6 bases, J lost 3 bases, and 8 bases stayed unmatched. CDR3 nucleotides: TGCAGCGTCCGGACAGGAGGTGGCTACGAGCAGTACTTC. This gives the protein CSVRTGGGYEQYF.

V and J are TRBV7-2 and TRBJ2-2; the match to TRBD2 covers 8 bases. V gave up 5 bases and J gave up 8 bases; unmatched junction bases: 10. The CDR3 extends over 15 amino acids. Germline V gene lookup returns CDR1 SGHTA and CDR2 FQGNSA. CDR3 amino acids: CASSPSGRTVGELFF. The CDR3, as DNA: TGTGCCAGCAGCCCTAGCGGGCGGACCGTAGGGGAGCTGTTTTTT. Full variable domain (remainder filled in from reference TRBV7-2 and TRBJ2-2): GAGVSQSPSNKVTEKGKDVELRCDPISGHTALYWYRQSLGQGLEFLIYFQGNSAPDKSGLPSDRFSAERTGGSVSTLTIQRTQQEDSAVYLCASSPSGRTVGELFFGEGSRLTVL.

The chain uses TRBV30 and TRBJ2-7; TRBD1 is a possible D gene (6 bases). The CDR3 is 13 amino acids. The V and J ends lost 3 bases and 0 bases respectively, with 9 bases between them. Germline loops: CDR1 GTSNPN, CDR2 SVGIG (reference sequence). CDR3 protein: CAWRTGNSYEQYF. The CDR3 bases are TGTGCCTGGAGAACAGGGAACTCCTACGAGCAGTACTTC.

The V gene is TRBV19, the J gene TRBJ2-3; D is possibly TRBD1 or TRBD2 (6 bases each). Trimming took off 4 bases at V and 1 base at J, with 12 bases between the two ends. This CDR3 comprises 15 residues. Germline CDR1 reads LNHDA; CDR2 reads SQIVND (reference sequence). CDR3 amino acids: CASSTQGTGTDTQYF. The CDR3 coding sequence is TGTGCCAGTAGTACCCAGGGGACTGGCACAGATACGCAGTATTTT.

The chain couples TRBV5-1 to TRBJ1-1, with 8 bases matching TRBD1. The germline CDR1 and CDR2 sequences are SGHRS and YFSETQ. The CDR3 is 15 residues long. Trimming cost V 0 bases and J 5 bases; bases outside gene matches: 6. The CDR3 coding sequence is TGCGCCAGCAGCTTGGATACAGGGGGGAGGACTGAAGCTTTCTTT. As protein: CASSLDTGGRTEAFF. Based on the CDR3 plus reference TRBV5-1 and TRBJ1-1, the full variable domain is KAGVTQTPRYLIKTRGQQVTLSCSPISGHRSVSWYQQTPGQGLQFLFEYFSETQRNKGNFPGRFSGRQFSNSRSEMNVSTLELGDSALYLCASSLDTGGRTEAFFGQGTRLTVV.

V is TRBV13 and J is TRBJ2-4, with D perhaps being TRBD1 or TRBD2 (5 bases each). Germline V gene sequence: CDR1 PRHDT, CDR2 FYEKMQ (reference sequence). The V gene lost 4 bases and the J gene lost 6 bases, with 13 bases spanning the gap. The CDR3 spans 14 residues. This CDR3 reads CASSSRGEGNIQYF. The CDR3 nucleotides read TGTGCCAGCAGCTCCCGAGGGGAAGGAAACATTCAGTACTTC.

This chain joins TRBV11-1 and TRBJ2-3; weak D call: TRBD2 (6 bases). With 5 bases removed from V and 3 bases from J, the gap between germline ends came to 15 bases. The CDR3 spans 15 residues. Germline assignment: CDR1 SGHAT and CDR2 FQDESV (reference sequence). The CDR3 here is CASSTPGLKTDTQYF. The CDR3 nucleotides are TGTGCCAGCAGCACACCGGGACTTAAAACAGATACGCAGTATTTT. Supplemented by reference TRBV11-1 and TRBJ2-3, the full variable domain reads EAEVAQSPRYKITEKSQAVAFWCDPISGHATLYWYRQILGQGPELLVQFQDESVVDDSQLPKDRFSAERLKGVDSTLKIQPAELGDSAMYLCASSTPGLKTDTQYFGPGTRLTVL.

V and J are TRBV28 and TRBJ1-2, with TRBD1 identical over 11 bases. Germline CDR1 reads MDHEN; CDR2 reads SYDVKM. This CDR3 is built from 16 residues. J lost 6 bases, V lost 6 bases, and 12 bases had no gene match. The CDR3 DNA reads as TGTGCCAGCAGACTTGCCGGGACAGGGGGTTTCGATGGCTACACCTTC. This gives the protein CASRLAGTGGFDGYTF.

The genes are TRBV3-1 (or the pseudogene TRBV3-2) and TRBJ1-1; D gene unclear. The V end was cut by 0 bases, the J end by 11 bases, with 16 bases between. CDR3 length: 14 residues. The germline V gene encodes CDR1 LGHDT and CDR2 YNNKEL (reference sequence). CDR3 sequence: CASSQDRTSVGAFF. The DNA of the CDR3 is TGTGCCAGCAGCCAAGACCGGACGTCGGTGGGGGCTTTCTTT.

The J gene is TRBJ2-1, the V gene TRBV7-7; TRBD1 is a possible D gene (5 bases). CDR1 SSHAT and CDR2 FNYEAQ come from the germline V gene (reference sequence). Trimming left V 0 bases short and J 5 bases short, with 8 bases between. The CDR3 spans 14 residues. The chain's CDR3 is CASSLAGAHNEQFF. CDR3 sequence (DNA): TGTGCCAGCAGCTTAGCTGGGGCGCACAATGAGCAGTTCTTC.

The chain recombines TRBV28 with TRBJ2-7, with D possibly matching TRBD2 (6 bases). Trimming removed 3 bases from V and 4 bases from J, with 10 bases in between. Germline V gene sequence: CDR1 MDHEN, CDR2 SYDVKM. The CDR3 has 13 residues. CDR3 coding DNA: TGTGCCAGCAGTTTGGTTGGGACTTACGAGCAGTACTTC. As protein: CASSLVGTYEQYF.

This clone was counted a single time. V gene TRBV12-3 or TRBV12-4 combines with J gene TRBJ1-1; possibly TRBD1 for D (5 bases). Deletions cut 1 base from V and 4 bases from J, with 7 bases between. CDR3 length: 13 residues. CDR3 in DNA: TGTGCCAGCAGTTTAGTGGGGACCACTGAAGCTTTCTTT. Protein sequence: CASSLVGTTEAFF.

The chain combines TRBV7-2 with TRBJ2-1; tentatively, D is TRBD1 or TRBD2 (6 bases each). This CDR3 spans 14 amino acids. V was clipped by 5 bases and J by 7 bases, with 15 bases between them. The germline gives CDR1 SGHTA, CDR2 FQGNSA. The CDR3 DNA is TGTGCCAGCAGCCCCGCCCCGGGGGCGAATGAGCAGTTCTTC. It yields the protein CASSPAPGANEQFF.

This clone came up once. The chain has TRBV19 and TRBJ1-6, with D perhaps TRBD1 (6 bases). This CDR3 region has 13 residues. Trimming took 6 bases from V and 5 from J, leaving 8 bases between them. The germline gives CDR1 LNHDA, CDR2 SQIVND (reference sequence). The CDR3 DNA follows: TGTGCCAGTAGGCGACAGGATAATTCACCCCTCCACTTT. As protein: CASRRQDNSPLHF.

The chain's CDR3 is CASSAGDTEAFF. CDR3 bases: TGTGCCAGCAGTGCGGGCGACACTGAAGCTTTCTTT. The chain uses TRBV28 and TRBJ1-1; D uncertain. CDR3 length: 12 residues. Germline CDR1 is MDHEN and CDR2 is SYDVKM. Trimming cost V 5 bases and J 3 bases, with 7 bases left between them.

This rearrangement joins TRBV11-2 to TRBJ2-7; D ambiguous. The CDR3 covers 13 residues. V lost 1 base to trimming and J lost 4 bases, with 8 bases between them. In germline, CDR1 is SGHAT, CDR2 FQNNGV. The CDR3 DNA follows: TGTGCCAGCAGCTTAGTTCCCGTGTACGAGCAGTACTTC. Translating it yields CASSLVPVYEQYF.

V usage is TRBV2 and J usage is TRBJ2-1; 14 bases are shared with TRBD2. The CDR3 has 16 residues. Germline loops: CDR1 SNHLY, CDR2 FYNNEI. V dropped 1 base and J dropped 9; count of bases not matched to a gene: 5. The CDR3 region has the DNA TGTGCCAGCAGTGAAGGGACTAGCGGGGGGTCCAGTGAGCAGTTCTTC. Translation gives CASSEGTSGGSSEQFF.

The chain joins TRBV5-1 to TRBJ2-7; 9 bases match TRBD1. Trimming at V came to 5 bases and at J to 7 bases, leaving 16 bases not matched to a gene. Per the germline V gene, CDR1 is SGHRS and CDR2 is YFSETQ. The CDR3 contains 16 residues. The CDR3 sequence is CASSLLGTGKTGEQYF. The CDR3, as DNA: TGCGCCAGCAGTCTCCTAGGGACAGGGAAAACTGGGGAGCAGTACTTC.

This clone appeared once. The chain links TRBV5-1 to TRBJ2-1; weak D call: TRBD1 (5 bases). The CDR3 has 14 residues. V gave up 4 bases and J gave up 5 bases, with 13 bases separating them. CDR1 and CDR2 from the germline V gene are SGHRS and YFSETQ. The CDR3 region has the DNA TGCGCCAGCAGCCAATCCGTGACAGACAATGAGCAGTTCTTC. Translating gives CASSQSVTDNEQFF.

J is TRBJ2-7 and V is TRBV6-2 or TRBV6-3; perhaps TRBD1 as D (6 bases). Germline V lookup: CDR1 MNHEY, CDR2 SVGEGT. CDR3 size: 14 residues. The V end was cut by 2 bases, the J end by 2 bases, with 10 bases between. The CDR3 here is CASSYRTVAYEQYF. The CDR3, as DNA: TGTGCCAGCAGTTACCGGACAGTCGCCTACGAGCAGTACTTC.

CDR3 amino acids: CASSRLGRDGTEAFF. In DNA, the CDR3 is TGTGCCAGCAGCCGCCTGGGACGAGACGGCACTGAAGCTTTCTTT. The rearrangement joins TRBV4-2 to TRBJ1-1; tentative D call: TRBD1 (5 bases). The CDR3 extends over 15 amino acids. The V gene lost 4 bases and the J gene lost 4 bases, with 16 bases spanning the gap. Germline CDR1 and CDR2: LGHNA and YNFKEQ.

This clone was observed once. This chain uses TRBV4-3 with TRBJ1-2, with D tentatively TRBD1 (5 bases). V lost 0 bases and J 4 bases, leaving 15 bases between the germline ends. CDR1 is LGHNA, CDR2 YSLEER, per germline. The CDR3 is 16 amino acids. CDR3 loop: CASSQEFLREGYGYTF. The CDR3 coding sequence is TGCGCCAGCAGCCAAGAGTTCCTCAGGGAGGGCTATGGCTACACCTTC.

This chain uses TRBV5-4 with TRBJ2-6; D is unresolved. V was clipped by 1 base and J by 4 bases, with 3 bases between them. The CDR3 is 13 amino acids. The germline CDR1 and CDR2 sequences are SGHNT and YYREEE (reference sequence). The CDR3 DNA reads as TGTGCCAGCAGCTTGAGAGGGGCCAACGTCCTGACTTTC. This sequence encodes CASSLRGANVLTF.